Sequencing of this T cell receptor (beta chain) was carried out in a study of blood T cells in healthy people across ages. This CDR3 has 15 residues. V was cut by 3 bases and J by 4 bases, with 13 bases left in between. Germline V CDR1 and CDR2: SQVTM, ANQGSEA. A sample-barcoded 5' primer and a J-beta primer mix were used in a second PCR of about 7 to 12 cycles. MiXCR was run by TCRdb on the 5' RACE reads, yielding one entry per CDR3 protein. The data hold over 1,500,000 distinct CDR3 sequences, with around 40% observed a single time. Note on this clonotype: Its specificity is unknown.

Regarding the study as a whole: There was no known CMV status for donors, so expanded clonotype changes were possibly confounded.

This sequence was found in a human donor in good health. This rearrangement joins TRBV29-1 to TRBJ2-6; TRBD2 might be the D (6 bases). The sample taken for sequencing was blood. CDR3 amino acids: CSVEHGGSGANVLTF. The CDR3 bases are TGCAGCGTTGAGCATGGGGGGTCAGGGGCCAACGTCCTGACTTTC.